A single sample is the source of the 17 T cell receptor beta chains below, sequenced in a study of cytomegalovirus exposure and HLA in healthy donors. PCR primers comprised 60 Vbeta and 13 Jbeta primers. The protocol was immunoSEQ multiplex PCR, while the TCRdb copy is restricted to in-frame clones and leaves out a portion. This sample carries 150,000 to 200,000 clones, 82% of them seen once, and the ten largest clones take over 1.5%. Sequencing used PBMCs. Source of these receptors: a middle-aged man in good health and CMV-seronegative.

The chain recombines TRBV19 with TRBJ1-5; tentative D call: TRBD1 (5 bases). Germline V gene lookup returns CDR1 LNHDA and CDR2 SQIVND (reference sequence). This CDR3 comprises 15 residues. V was pared by 2 bases and J by 5 bases, with 13 bases between. CDR3 coding DNA: TGTGCCAGTAGTATACCCGCCAGGGAAGATCAGCCCCAGCATTTT. As protein: CASSIPAREDQPQHF.

This chain links TRBV6-6 with TRBJ2-6, with a possible D match to TRBD2 (5 bases). Trimming removed 4 bases from V and 13 bases from J, with 20 bases in between. In germline, CDR1 is MNHNY, CDR2 SVGAGI (reference sequence). This CDR3 contains 15 residues. CDR3 residues: CASSSLRDSTWVLTF. DNA of the CDR3: TGTGCCAGCAGTTCCCTCCGGGATTCGACGTGGGTCCTGACTTTC.

CDR3 bases: TGTGCCAGCAGCTTACTTGGAGGTTTAGCTAATGAAAAACTGTTTTTT. Translated, it gives CASSLLGGLANEKLFF. The chain recombines TRBV11-2 with TRBJ1-4; D ambiguous. Germline lookup yields CDR1 SGHAT and CDR2 FQNNGV. Trimming shortened V by 2 bases and J by 3 bases, and 13 bases separated the two germline ends. There are 16 residues in the CDR3.

The J gene is TRBJ2-7, the V gene TRBV15, with 7 bases fitting TRBD1. V lost 5 bases to trimming and J lost 6 bases; unmatched junction nucleotides: 4. CDR3 length: 12 amino acids. The V gene's germline CDR1 is LNHNV and CDR2 YYDKDF (reference sequence). CDR3 loop: CATSVYRGEQYF. The CDR3 bases are TGTGCCACCAGCGTATACAGGGGCGAGCAGTACTTC.

V gene TRBV28 combines with J gene TRBJ1-2; maybe TRBD1 (6 bases). This CDR3 region has 15 residues. Germline V lookup: CDR1 MDHEN, CDR2 SYDVKM. V shed 5 bases and J shed 4 bases, with 17 bases lying between them. DNA for the CDR3: TGTGCCAGCAGTCCCTTCACGGGGGGGGCCTATGGCTACACCTTC. Translation gives CASSPFTGGAYGYTF.

For this clone: The germline gene is not matched at one end of the junction; a read error may be the cause. This chain joins TRBV28 and TRBJ2-1, with D unresolved. The CDR3 spans 12 residues. Germline CDR1 is MDHEN and CDR2 is SYDVKM. For the CDR3, the DNA is TGTGCCAGCAGCCTACCTTACAGTGAGCAGTTCTTC. It codes for CASSLPYSEQFF.

The chain links TRBV7-2 to TRBJ1-2; TRBD1 agrees at 10 bases. This CDR3 region has 15 residues. The junction had 6 bases not matched to a gene; V was cut back by 4 bases and J by 4 bases. Germline CDR1 and CDR2: SGHTA and FQGNSA. CDR3 coding DNA: TGTGCCAGCAGCTCCCGGGACAGGGGTGGCTATGGCTACACCTTC. This sequence encodes CASSSRDRGGYGYTF.

This chain joins TRBV7-9 and TRBJ1-5; D is possibly TRBD1 (6 bases). CDR1 is SEHNR, CDR2 FQNEAQ, per germline (reference sequence). This CDR3 spans 15 amino acids. Trimming shortened V by 6 bases and J by 9 bases, and 21 bases separated the two germline ends. The CDR3 spells CASSRGGQGLAPQHF. The CDR3 region has the DNA TGTGCCAGCAGTCGAGGCGGTCAGGGGTTGGCGCCCCAGCATTTT.

The V and J genes are TRBV7-9 and TRBJ1-2, with 9 positions matching TRBD1. J lost 5 bases, V lost 4 bases, and 14 bases had no gene match. This CDR3 is built from 17 residues. Germline loops: CDR1 SEHNR, CDR2 FQNEAQ (reference sequence). The CDR3 region is CASSSTPPGGQGYGYTF. The CDR3, as DNA: TGTGCCAGCAGCTCTACTCCCCCGGGGGGACAGGGATATGGCTACACCTTC.

Regarding this clone: Other DNA sequences in the sample encode the same CDR3. The chain has TRBV4-3 and TRBJ2-2; 9 positions agree with TRBD1. Germline lookup yields CDR1 LGHNA and CDR2 YSLEER. The ends lost 0 bases at V and 8 bases at J; junction bases unmatched: 4. This CDR3 contains 15 residues. CDR3 amino acids: CASSQEQGATGELFF. The CDR3 bases are TGCGCCAGCAGCCAAGAACAGGGGGCCACTGGGGAGCTGTTTTTT.

The gene calls are TRBV6-5 and TRBJ2-7; 8 nucleotides match TRBD1. Germline V gene sequence: CDR1 MNHEY, CDR2 SVGAGI. V lost 4 bases to trimming and J lost 3 bases; unmatched junction nucleotides: 11. The CDR3 has 16 amino acids. CDR3 region: CASSSDTRQGRYEQYF. The CDR3 DNA is TGTGCCAGCAGTTCCGATACTAGACAGGGGCGCTACGAGCAGTACTTC.

This chain connects TRBV5-1 to TRBJ2-7, with D unclear. Germline V gene lookup returns CDR1 SGHRS and CDR2 YFSETQ. This CDR3 has 11 residues. V was clipped by 4 bases and J by 7 bases, with 9 bases between them. CDR3 amino acids: CASSQNWEQYF. The CDR3, as DNA: TGCGCCAGCAGCCAAAACTGGGAGCAGTACTTC.

The V and J genes are TRBV5-1 and TRBJ2-7; D not resolved. Germline CDR1 is SGHRS and CDR2 is YFSETQ. CDR3 length: 13 amino acids. The V end was cut by 0 bases, the J end by 6 bases, with 10 bases between. The chain's CDR3 is CASSLVLSAEQYF. The CDR3, as DNA: TGCGCCAGCAGCTTGGTACTCTCCGCCGAGCAGTACTTC. Combining the CDR3 with reference TRBV5-1 and TRBJ2-7 gives the whole variable domain KAGVTQTPRYLIKTRGQQVTLSCSPISGHRSVSWYQQTPGQGLQFLFEYFSETQRNKGNFPGRFSGRQFSNSRSEMNVSTLELGDSALYLCASSLVLSAEQYFGPGTRLTVT.

This chain joins TRBV28 and TRBJ2-7; D is possibly TRBD1 (5 bases). CDR3 length: 15 residues. Germline V gene data show CDR1 as MDHEN and CDR2 as SYDVKM. The ends were cut back, 5 bases at V and 5 bases at J, with 19 bases in the middle. The CDR3 reads CASSHIDRQNNEQYF. In DNA, the CDR3 is TGTGCCAGCAGTCACATCGACCGACAGAACAACGAGCAGTACTTC. The entire variable domain, with the rest obtained from reference TRBV28 and TRBJ2-7, is as follows: DVKVTQSSRYLVKRTGEKVFLECVQDMDHENMFWYRQDPGLGLRLIYFSYDVKMKEKGDIPEGYSVSREKKERFSLILESASTNQTSMYLCASSHIDRQNNEQYFGPGTRLTVT.

This chain uses TRBV7-9 with TRBJ2-7; TRBD2 might be the D (6 bases). V was pared by 1 base and J by 5 bases, with 15 bases between. This CDR3 has 15 residues. CDR1 is SEHNR and CDR2 is FQNEAQ in the germline V gene (reference sequence). This CDR3 reads CASSLVVAAGNEQYF. The CDR3 region has the DNA TGTGCCAGCAGCTTAGTAGTGGCGGCGGGGAACGAGCAGTACTTC.

The V gene is TRBV7-8, the J gene TRBJ2-7; 11 nucleotides match TRBD2. The ends lost 0 bases at V and 3 bases at J; junction bases unmatched: 7. Germline CDR1 reads SGHVS; CDR2 reads FQNEAQ. The CDR3 has 17 residues. The CDR3 loop is CASSLAPTSGSLYEQYF. In DNA form, the CDR3 reads TGTGCCAGCAGCTTAGCGCCCACTAGCGGGAGTCTCTACGAGCAGTACTTC.

The rearrangement joins TRBV5-6 to TRBJ1-3; 8 nucleotides align to TRBD1. With V trimmed by 4 bases and J by 2 bases, 8 bases remained unmatched. The CDR3 extends over 16 amino acids. The germline V gene has CDR1 SGHDT and CDR2 YYEEEE. CDR3 in DNA: TGTGCCAGCAGCCCAGATAAGACAGGGGCTGGAAACACCATATATTTT. Translation gives CASSPDKTGAGNTIYF.